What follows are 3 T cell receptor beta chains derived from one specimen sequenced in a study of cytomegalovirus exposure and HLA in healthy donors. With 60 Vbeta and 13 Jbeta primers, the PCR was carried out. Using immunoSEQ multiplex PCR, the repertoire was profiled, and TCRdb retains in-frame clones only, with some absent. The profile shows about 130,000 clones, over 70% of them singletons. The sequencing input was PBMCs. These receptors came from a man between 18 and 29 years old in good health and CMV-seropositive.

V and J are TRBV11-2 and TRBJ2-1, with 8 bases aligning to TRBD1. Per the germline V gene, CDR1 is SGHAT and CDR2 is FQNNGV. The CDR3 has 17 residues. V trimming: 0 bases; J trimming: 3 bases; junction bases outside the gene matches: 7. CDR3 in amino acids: CASSLELRQGIYNEQFF. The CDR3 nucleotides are TGTGCCAGCAGCTTAGAGTTAAGACAGGGGATCTACAATGAGCAGTTCTTC.

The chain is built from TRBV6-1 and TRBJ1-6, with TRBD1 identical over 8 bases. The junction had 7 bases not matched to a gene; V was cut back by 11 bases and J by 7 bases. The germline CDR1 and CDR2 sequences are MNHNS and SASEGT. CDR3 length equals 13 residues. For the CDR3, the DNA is TGTGCCTCCTACCAGGGGGCAAATTCACCCCTCCACTTT. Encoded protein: CASYQGANSPLHF.

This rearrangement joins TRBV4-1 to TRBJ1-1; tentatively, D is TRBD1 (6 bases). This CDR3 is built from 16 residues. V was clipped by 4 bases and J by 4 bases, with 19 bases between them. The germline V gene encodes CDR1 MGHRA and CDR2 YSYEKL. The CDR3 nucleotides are TGCGCCAGCAGCCTTTCTACAGGGTCACGAAGCACTGAAGCTTTCTTT. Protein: CASSLSTGSRSTEAFF.